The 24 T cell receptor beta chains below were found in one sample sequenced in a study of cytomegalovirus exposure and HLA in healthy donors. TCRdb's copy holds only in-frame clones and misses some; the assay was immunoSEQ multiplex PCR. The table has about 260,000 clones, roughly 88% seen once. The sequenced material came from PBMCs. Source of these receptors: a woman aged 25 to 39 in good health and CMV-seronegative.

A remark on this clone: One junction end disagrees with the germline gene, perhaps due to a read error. The CDR3 region is CASKRESSNNEQFF. In nucleotides, the CDR3 is TGTGCCAGCAAGCGGGAATCCTCCAACAATGAGCAGTTCTTC. V is TRBV6-5 and J is TRBJ2-1; 7 bases align to TRBD2. Germline V CDR1 and CDR2: MNHEY, SVGAGI. CDR3 length equals 14 residues.

The CDR3 bases are TGTGCCAGCTCAGGAGAGACCCAGTACTTC. This encodes CASSGETQYF. V gene TRBV18 combines with J gene TRBJ2-5; the D is unclear. Germline values: CDR1 KGHSH, CDR2 LQKENI. The V and J ends lost 5 bases and 4 bases respectively, with 2 bases between them. This CDR3 comprises 10 residues.

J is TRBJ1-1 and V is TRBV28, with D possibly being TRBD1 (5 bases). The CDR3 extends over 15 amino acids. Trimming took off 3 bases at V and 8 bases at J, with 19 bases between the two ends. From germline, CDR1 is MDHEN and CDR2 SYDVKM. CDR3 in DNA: TGTGCCAGCAGTTTGGTGAAGGGGACTTGGGCGGAAGCTTTCTTT. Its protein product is CASSLVKGTWAEAFF. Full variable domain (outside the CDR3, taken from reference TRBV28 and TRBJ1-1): DVKVTQSSRYLVKRTGEKVFLECVQDMDHENMFWYRQDPGLGLRLIYFSYDVKMKEKGDIPEGYSVSREKKERFSLILESASTNQTSMYLCASSLVKGTWAEAFFGQGTRLTVV.

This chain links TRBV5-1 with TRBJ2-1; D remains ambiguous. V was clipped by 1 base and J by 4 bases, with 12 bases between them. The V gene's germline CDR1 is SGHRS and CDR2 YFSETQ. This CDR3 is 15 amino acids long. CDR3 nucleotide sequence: TGCGCCAGCAGCTTGCCGGTGAGTCGGTACAATGAGCAGTTCTTC. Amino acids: CASSLPVSRYNEQFF.

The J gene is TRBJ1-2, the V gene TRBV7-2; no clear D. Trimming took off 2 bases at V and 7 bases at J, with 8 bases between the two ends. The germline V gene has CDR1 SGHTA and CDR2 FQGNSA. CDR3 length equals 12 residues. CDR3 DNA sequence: TGTGCCAGCAGCTTAACTCCAGGTGGCTACACCTTC. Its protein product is CASSLTPGGYTF.

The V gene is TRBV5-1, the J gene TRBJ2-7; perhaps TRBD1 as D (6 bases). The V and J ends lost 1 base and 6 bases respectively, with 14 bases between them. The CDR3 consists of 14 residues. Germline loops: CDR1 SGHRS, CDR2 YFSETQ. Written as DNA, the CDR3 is TGCGCCAGCAGCTTGTCATCAGGGGTGGGCGAGCAGTACTTC. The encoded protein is CASSLSSGVGEQYF.

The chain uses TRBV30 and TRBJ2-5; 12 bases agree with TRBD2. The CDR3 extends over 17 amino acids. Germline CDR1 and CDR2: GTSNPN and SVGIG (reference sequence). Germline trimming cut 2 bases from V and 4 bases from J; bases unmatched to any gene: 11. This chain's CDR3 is CAWSSPLAGGFPETQYF. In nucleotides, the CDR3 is TGTGCCTGGAGTTCCCCTCTAGCGGGAGGGTTCCCAGAGACCCAGTACTTC.

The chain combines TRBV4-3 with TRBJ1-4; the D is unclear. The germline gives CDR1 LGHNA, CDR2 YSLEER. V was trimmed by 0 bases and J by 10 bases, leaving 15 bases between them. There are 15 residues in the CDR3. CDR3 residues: CASSQDHSGSRKLFF. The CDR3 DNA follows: TGCGCCAGCAGCCAAGATCATAGCGGCAGCCGAAAACTGTTTTTT.

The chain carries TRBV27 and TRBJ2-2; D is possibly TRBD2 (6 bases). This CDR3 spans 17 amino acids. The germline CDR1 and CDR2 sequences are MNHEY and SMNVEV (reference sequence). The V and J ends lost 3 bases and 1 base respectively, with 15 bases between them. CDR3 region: CASSFIRGTGNTGELFF. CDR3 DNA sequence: TGTGCCAGCAGTTTTATCCGCGGGACGGGGAACACCGGGGAGCTGTTTTTT.

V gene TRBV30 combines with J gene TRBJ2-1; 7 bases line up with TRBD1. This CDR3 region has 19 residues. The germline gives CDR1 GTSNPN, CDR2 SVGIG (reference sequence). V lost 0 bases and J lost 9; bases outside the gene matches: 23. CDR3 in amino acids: CAWSVTRNLGTETSSEQFF. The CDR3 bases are TGTGCCTGGAGTGTCACCCGTAACTTAGGGACAGAGACTTCCAGTGAGCAGTTCTTC. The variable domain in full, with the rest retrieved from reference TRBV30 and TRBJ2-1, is SQTIHQWPATLVQPVGSPLSLECTVEGTSNPNLYWYRQAAGRGLQLLFYSVGIGQISSEVPQNLSASRPQDRQFILSSKKLLLSDSGFYLCAWSVTRNLGTETSSEQFFGPGTRLTVL.

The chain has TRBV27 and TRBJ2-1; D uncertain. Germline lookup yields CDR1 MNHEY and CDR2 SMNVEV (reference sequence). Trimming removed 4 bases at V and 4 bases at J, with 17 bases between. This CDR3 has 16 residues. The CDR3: CASSSTAPIGYNEQFF. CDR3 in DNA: TGTGCCAGCAGTTCCACGGCTCCGATCGGATACAATGAGCAGTTCTTC.

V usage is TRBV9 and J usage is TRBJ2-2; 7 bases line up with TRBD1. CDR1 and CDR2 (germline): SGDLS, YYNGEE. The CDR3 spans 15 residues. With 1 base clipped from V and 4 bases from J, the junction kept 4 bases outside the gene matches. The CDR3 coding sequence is TGTGCCAGCAGCGTATCGACAGGGAGCACCGGGGAGCTGTTTTTT. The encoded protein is CASSVSTGSTGELFF.

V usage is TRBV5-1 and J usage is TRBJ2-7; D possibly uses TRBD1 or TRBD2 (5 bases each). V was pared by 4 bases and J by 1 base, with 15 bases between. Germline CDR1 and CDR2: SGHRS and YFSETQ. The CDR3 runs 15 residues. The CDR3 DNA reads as TGCGCCAGCAGCAAAACCGGGACCGCGTCCTACGAGCAGTACTTC. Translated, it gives CASSKTGTASYEQYF.

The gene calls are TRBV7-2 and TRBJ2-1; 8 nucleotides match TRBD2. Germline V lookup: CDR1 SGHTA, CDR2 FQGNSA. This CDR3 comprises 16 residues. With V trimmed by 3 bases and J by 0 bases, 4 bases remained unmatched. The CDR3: CASSFQRGSSYNEQFF. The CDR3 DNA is TGTGCCAGCAGCTTCCAGCGGGGGAGCTCCTACAATGAGCAGTTCTTC.

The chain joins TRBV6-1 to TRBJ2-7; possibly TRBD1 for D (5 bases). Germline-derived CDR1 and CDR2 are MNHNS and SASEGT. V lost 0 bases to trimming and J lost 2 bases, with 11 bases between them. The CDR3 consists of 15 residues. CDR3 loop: CASSEALQGPYEQYF. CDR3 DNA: TGTGCCAGCAGTGAAGCGCTTCAGGGTCCCTACGAGCAGTACTTC.

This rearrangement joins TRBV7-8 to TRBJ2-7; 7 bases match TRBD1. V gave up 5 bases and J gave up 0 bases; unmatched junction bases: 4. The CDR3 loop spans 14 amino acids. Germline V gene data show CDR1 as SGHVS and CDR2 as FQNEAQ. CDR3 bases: TGTGCCAGCAGCATGGGACAGCTCTCCTACGAGCAGTACTTC. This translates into CASSMGQLSYEQYF. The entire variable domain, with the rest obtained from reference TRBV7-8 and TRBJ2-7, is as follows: GAGVSQSPRYKVAKRGQDVALRCDPISGHVSLFWYQQALGQGPEFLTYFQNEAQLDKSGLPSDRFFAERPEGSVSTLKIQRTQQEDSAVYLCASSMGQLSYEQYFGPGTRLTVT.

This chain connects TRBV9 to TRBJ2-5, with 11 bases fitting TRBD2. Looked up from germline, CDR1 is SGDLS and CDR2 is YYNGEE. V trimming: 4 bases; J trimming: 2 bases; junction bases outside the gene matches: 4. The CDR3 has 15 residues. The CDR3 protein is CASSLGLADQETQYF. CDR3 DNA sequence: TGTGCCAGCAGCTTGGGACTAGCGGATCAAGAGACCCAGTACTTC. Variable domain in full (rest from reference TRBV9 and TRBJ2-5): DSGVTQTPKHLITATGQRVTLRCSPRSGDLSVYWYQQSLDQGLQFLIQYYNGEERAKGNILERFSAQQFPDLHSELNLSSLELGDSALYFCASSLGLADQETQYFGPGTRLLVL.

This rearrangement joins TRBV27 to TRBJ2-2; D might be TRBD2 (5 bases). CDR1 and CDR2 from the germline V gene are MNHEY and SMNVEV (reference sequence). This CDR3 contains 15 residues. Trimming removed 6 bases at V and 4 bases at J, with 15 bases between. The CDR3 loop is CASRLGSGSTGELFF. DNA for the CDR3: TGTGCCAGCAGACTAGGTTCAGGTTCCACCGGGGAGCTGTTTTTT.

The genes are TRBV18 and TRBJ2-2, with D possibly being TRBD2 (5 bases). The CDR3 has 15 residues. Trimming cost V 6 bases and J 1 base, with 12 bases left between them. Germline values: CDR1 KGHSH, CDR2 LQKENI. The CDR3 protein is CASSLDYRNTGELFF. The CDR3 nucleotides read TGTGCCAGCTCCCTCGACTATCGGAACACCGGGGAGCTGTTTTTT.

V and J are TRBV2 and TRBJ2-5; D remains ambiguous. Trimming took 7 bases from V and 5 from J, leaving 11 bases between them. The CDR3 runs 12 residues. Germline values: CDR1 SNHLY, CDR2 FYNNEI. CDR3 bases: TGTGCCAGCAACCGGGTTGGGGAGACCCAGTACTTC. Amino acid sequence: CASNRVGETQYF.

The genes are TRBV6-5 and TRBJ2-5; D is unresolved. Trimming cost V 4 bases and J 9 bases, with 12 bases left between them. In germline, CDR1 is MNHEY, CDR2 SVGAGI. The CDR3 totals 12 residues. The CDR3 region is CASSSINRAQYF. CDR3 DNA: TGTGCCAGCAGTTCCATTAACCGAGCCCAGTACTTC.

CDR3 residues: CASSLEGQGNGETQYF. The CDR3 DNA is TGTGCCAGCAGCTTAGAAGGACAGGGGAATGGAGAGACCCAGTACTTC. The gene calls are TRBV11-3 and TRBJ2-5; TRBD1 matches at 9 bases. The J segment lost 4 bases and the V segment lost 0 bases, leaving 6 bases of the junction unmatched. The CDR3 loop spans 16 amino acids. Looked up from germline, CDR1 is SGHNT and CDR2 is YENEEA.

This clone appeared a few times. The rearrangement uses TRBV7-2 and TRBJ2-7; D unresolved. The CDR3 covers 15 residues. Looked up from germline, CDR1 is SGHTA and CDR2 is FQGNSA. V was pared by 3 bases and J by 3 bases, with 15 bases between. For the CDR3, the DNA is TGTGCCAGCAGCTTGCCGGAAAGCAGACACTACGAGCAGTACTTC. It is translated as CASSLPESRHYEQYF.

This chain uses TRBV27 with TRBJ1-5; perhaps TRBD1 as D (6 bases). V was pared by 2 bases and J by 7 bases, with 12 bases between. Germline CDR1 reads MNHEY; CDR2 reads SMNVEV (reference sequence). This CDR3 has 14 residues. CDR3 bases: TGTGCCAGCAGTTTACAGGGGAAGGGGCAGCCCCAGCATTTT. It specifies CASSLQGKGQPQHF.